The clone carrying this TCR beta chain was counted between two and nine times. Its target is unknown. V was clipped by 6 bases and J by 3 bases; unmatched bases: 7. Looked up from germline, CDR1 is MDHEN and CDR2 is SYDVKM. The CDR3 totals 15 residues. This entry belongs to a study of T-cell memory formation after mild COVID-19. Turning to the study itself: Largely, TCR clusters stayed within a single donor. Study-wide results and limits: Clones that got smaller from day 15 to 85 had even CD4/CD8, while clones growing later tipped toward CD4+. The study detected some responding clones in pre-infection memory, suggesting cross-reactive memory joined. CD4+ contracting clones were found mainly in CM and EM, and CD8+ ones in EMRA.

Via MiXCR, TCRdb re-called the 5' RACE reads, giving one row per CDR3 protein. The table lists around 300,000 distinct CDR3 sequences, roughly 13% of them singletons. The clonotype comes from a man aged 18 to 30 who had mild COVID-19 (a few samples of this study predate the infection). Cell type and time point are not known. Material: PBMCs or a T cell subset sorted from them (not recorded which). The rearrangement links TRBV28 to TRBJ1-2, with 10 bases fitting TRBD1. CDR3 sequence reads: CASSSPGTGDYGYTF. In nucleotides, the CDR3 is TGTGCCAGCAGCTCCCCCGGGACAGGGGACTATGGCTACACCTTC.